Following are 26 T cell receptor beta chains from one sample sequenced in a study of T cells in women clearing cervical HPV infection. Libraries were prepared by immunoSEQ multiplex PCR; TCRdb keeps only in-frame clonotypes and omits some of them. The listing contains 31,000 or so clones. Specimen: blood buffy coat. The receptors were sampled from a woman between 18 and 75 years old with a cervical HPV16 infection that either progressed to CIN3+ or cleared (not recorded which).

Points on this clone: Read data end 3 residues before the CDR3 end; the end is taken from the germline J gene. This chain uses TRBV12-3 or TRBV12-4 with TRBJ2-3; no clear D gene. V was trimmed by 2 bases and J by 0 bases, leaving 3 bases between them. There are 13 residues in the CDR3. The covered CDR3 bases are TGTGCCAGCAGTTTACAGAGCACAGATACG. Its translation: CASSLQSTDT. The whole CDR3 protein reads CASSLQSTDTQYF.

With respect to this clone: The read is 3 residues too short to cover the CDR3 end, so that end is filled in from the germline J gene. The chain couples TRBV18 to TRBJ1-1, with 8 bases lining up with TRBD1. From germline, CDR1 is KGHSH and CDR2 LQKENI. The CDR3 consists of 14 residues. With 6 bases clipped from V and 3 bases from J, the junction kept 6 bases outside the gene matches. The covered CDR3 bases are TGTGCCAGCTCGCTACAGGGGGTACACACTGAA. It specifies CASSLQGVHTE. The CDR3, in full, reads CASSLQGVHTEAFF.

As for this clone: The read ends 3 residues shy of where the CDR3 ends; the end is completed using the germline J gene. The chain joins TRBV18 to TRBJ1-2; 7 positions agree with TRBD1. CDR1 and CDR2 from the germline V gene are KGHSH and LQKENI. The CDR3 sequence is 15 residues long. V was pared by 3 bases and J by 3 bases, with 7 bases of the junction left unmatched. The CDR3 DNA, read in part, is TGTGCCAGCTCACCTTCTGGACAGGCTGACTATGGC. Protein sequence: CASSPSGQADYG. The full CDR3 protein reads CASSPSGQADYGYTF.

As concerns this clone: The read halts 3 residues ahead of the CDR3 end, with the missing end drawn from the germline J gene. The chain uses TRBV7-2 and TRBJ1-1; weak D call: TRBD1 (5 bases). Trimming took off 7 bases at V and 4 bases at J, with 13 bases between the two ends. From germline, CDR1 is SGHTA and CDR2 FQGNSA. CDR3 length: 13 residues. CDR3 DNA, as far as it was read: TGTGCCAGCACCCTTGGAAGGGGCACTGAA. Its protein is CASTLGRGTE. The full CDR3 is CASTLGRGTEAFF.

Turning to this clone: The read ends 3 residues shy of where the CDR3 ends; the end is completed using the germline J gene. The chain is built from TRBV5-1 and TRBJ2-3; 9 nucleotides match TRBD2. Germline V gene lookup returns CDR1 SGHRS and CDR2 YFSETQ. CDR3 length: 16 amino acids. Trimming at V came to 3 bases and at J to 3 bases, leaving 8 bases not matched to a gene. CDR3 bases read: TGCGCCAGCAGCTCCCGGCTAGCGGGATCAACAGATACG. It yields the protein CASSSRLAGSTDT. The whole CDR3 protein is CASSSRLAGSTDTQYF.

As concerns this clone: The read ends 3 residues early relative to the CDR3; the germline J gene fills the gap. The chain has TRBV11-2 and TRBJ2-7; D is possibly TRBD2 (5 bases). Trimming took off 1 base at V and 0 bases at J, with 7 bases between the two ends. Germline CDR1 and CDR2: SGHAT and FQNNGV. The CDR3 runs to 14 residues. The covered CDR3 bases are TGTGCCAGCAGCTTAGGCGGGCGCTCCTACGAG. This gives the protein CASSLGGRSYE. The entire CDR3 sequence reads CASSLGGRSYEQYF.

About this clone: The CDR3 end is not reached by the read, which stops 3 residues before it; the germline J gene fills it in. The rearrangement joins TRBV10-2 to TRBJ2-1; TRBD2 matches at 7 bases. Germline CDR1 is WSHSY and CDR2 is SAAADI. Germline trimming cut 6 bases from V and 1 base from J; bases unmatched to any gene: 6. The CDR3 is made up of 15 amino acids. The CDR3: CASSQASGSYNEQFF. The part of the CDR3 DNA that was read is TGCGCCAGCAGCCAAGCTAGCGGTTCCTACAATGAG.

Remarks on this clone: The read falls 3 residues short of the CDR3 end, and the missing part is taken from the germline J gene. The rearrangement uses TRBV29-1 and TRBJ2-1; 10 bases align to TRBD2. CDR3 length equals 15 residues. CDR1 and CDR2 (germline): SQVTM, ANQGSEA. The V segment lost 3 bases and the J segment 8 bases; nucleotides outside the gene matches: 10. CDR3 loop: CSVERGLAGDDEQFF. Partial CDR3 DNA: TGCAGCGTTGAGAGAGGGCTAGCGGGAGACGATGAG.

As for this clone: The CDR3 goes on 3 residues after the read ends, and that part is filled in from the germline J gene. The V call is TRBV5-4, the J call TRBJ1-1; D is possibly TRBD1 (5 bases). Germline CDR1 and CDR2: SGHNT and YYREEE (reference sequence). CDR3 length equals 13 residues. V was cut by 1 base and J by 4 bases, with 8 bases left in between. CDR3 DNA, as far as it was read: TGTGCCAGCAGCTTGATGGGGGGCACTGAA. This gives the protein CASSLMGGTE. The whole CDR3 region reads CASSLMGGTEAFF.

For this clone: The observed sequence ends 3 residues before the CDR3 terminus, with the missing tail filled in from the germline J gene. The chain joins TRBV11-2 to TRBJ2-5; tentatively, D is TRBD2 (5 bases). V dropped 7 bases and J dropped 1 base, with 16 bases sitting between them. Germline values: CDR1 SGHAT, CDR2 FQNNGV. CDR3 length: 15 amino acids. This CDR3 reads CASTAGSGPQETQYF. The sequenced CDR3 bases are TGTGCCAGCACCGCGGGCAGCGGACCCCAAGAGACC.

To note about this clone: The CDR3 end is not reached by the read, which stops 3 residues before it; the germline J gene fills it in. The J gene is TRBJ2-7, the V gene TRBV29-1; weak D call: TRBD1 (5 bases). The germline gives CDR1 SQVTM, CDR2 ANQGSEA. Trimming left V 7 bases short and J 2 bases short, with 9 bases between. This CDR3 spans 11 amino acids. The CDR3 spells CSATDTYEQYF. The covered CDR3 bases are TGCAGCGCCACGGACACCTACGAG.

About this clone: Coverage ceases 3 residues before the CDR3 finishes, and the germline J gene fills in the end. This chain uses TRBV7-9 with TRBJ1-2; D is unresolved. The CDR3 is 13 residues long. The germline CDR1 and CDR2 sequences are SEHNR and FQNEAQ (reference sequence). The part of the CDR3 DNA that was read is TGTGCCAGCAGCTTAGTGCAGGACTACGAC. Its translation: CASSLVQDYD. The whole CDR3 sequence is CASSLVQDYDYTF.

CDR3 protein: CASVAGFPTDTQYF. The sequenced CDR3 bases are TGTGCCAGCGTAGCAGGGTTTCCCACAGATACG. The genes are TRBV12-3 or TRBV12-4 and TRBJ2-3, with D possibly matching TRBD1 (5 bases). The CDR3 end is not reached by the read, which stops 3 residues before it; the germline J gene fills it in. This CDR3 has 14 residues. V was trimmed by 8 bases and J by 2 bases, leaving 14 bases between them.

Points on this clone: The read terminates 3 residues ahead of where the CDR3 ends, so the germline J gene completes it. This rearrangement joins TRBV19 to TRBJ2-1; 8 nucleotides align to TRBD2. Germline assignment: CDR1 LNHDA and CDR2 SQIVND (reference sequence). CDR3 size: 15 residues. J gave up 7 bases and V 3 bases, and 8 bases lay outside the gene matches. The sequenced part of the CDR3 DNA is TGTGCCAGTAGTATTGGCACTAGCGGAGGGAATGAG. Translating gives CASSIGTSGGNE. The full CDR3 is CASSIGTSGGNEQFF.

On this clone: The CDR3 end falls 3 residues outside the read, so it is completed with the germline J gene. This chain uses TRBV20-1 with TRBJ2-7; D possibly uses TRBD1 or TRBD2 (5 bases each). The CDR3 has 14 residues. Trimming stripped 3 bases from V and 6 bases from J, with 18 bases between. Germline CDR1 is DFQATT and CDR2 is SNEGSKA (reference sequence). The DNA read from the CDR3 is TGCAGTGCTAGCGTCTCGTGGGAGACAGCCGAG. Translating gives CSASVSWETAE. From start to end, the CDR3 is CSASVSWETAEQYF.

CDR3 in amino acids: CASRKTGQDSYEQYF. The sequenced CDR3 bases are TGCGCCAGCAGAAAGACGGGACAGGACTCCTACGAG. V and J are TRBV5-1 and TRBJ2-7; 8 nucleotides agree with TRBD1. Read sequence stops 3 residues before the CDR3 end, and the germline J gene provides the missing end. The CDR3 runs 15 residues. The trim removed 5 bases at V and 0 bases at J, leaving 7 bases unmatched. In germline, CDR1 is SGHRS, CDR2 YFSETQ.

With regard to this clone: The read terminates 3 residues ahead of where the CDR3 ends, so the germline J gene completes it. The chain couples TRBV7-9 to TRBJ2-5; TRBD1 matches 7 bases. CDR1 SEHNR and CDR2 FQNEAQ come from the germline V gene (reference sequence). The CDR3 spans 14 residues. V lost 3 bases, J lost 2 bases, and 3 bases stayed unmatched. The DNA read from the CDR3 is TGTGCCAGCAGCTTGCCGGGACAGCAAGAGACC. Its protein product is CASSLPGQQET. The full CDR3 is CASSLPGQQETQYF.

Comment on this clone: The CDR3 is cut off 3 residues early in the read; its end comes from the germline J gene. This chain links TRBV7-9 with TRBJ2-3; no definite D call. This CDR3 is 13 amino acids long. The germline CDR1 and CDR2 sequences are SEHNR and FQNEAQ (reference sequence). The V gene lost 4 bases and the J gene lost 6 bases, with 11 bases spanning the gap. The CDR3 bases that were read are TGTGCCAGCAGCTACGCCGCGATGGATACG. The encoded protein is CASSYAAMDT. The whole CDR3 protein is CASSYAAMDTQYF.

Turning to this clone: The read gets to within 3 residues of the CDR3 end, and the germline J gene fills in the rest. V and J are TRBV29-1 and TRBJ2-5; 7 bases are shared with TRBD1. This CDR3 spans 14 amino acids. V shed 1 base, J shed 3 bases, and the junction held 5 bases outside the gene matches. Germline assignment: CDR1 SQVTM and CDR2 ANQGSEA. The CDR3 reads CSVEGQGVEETQYF. The CDR3 bases that were read are TGCAGCGTTGAAGGTCAGGGGGTGGAAGAGACC.

A remark on this clone: The CDR3 end lies 3 residues beyond the end of the read and is filled in from the germline J gene. This chain links TRBV30 with TRBJ2-3; no clear D. This CDR3 region has 15 residues. The germline V gene encodes CDR1 GTSNPN and CDR2 SVGIG (reference sequence). The CDR3 DNA, read in part, is TGTGCCTGGAGTGTAGATGGAAAGGGCAATCAGCCG. Protein sequence: CAWSVDGKGNQP. The CDR3 in its entirety is CAWSVDGKGNQPQYF.

A remark on this clone: The read gets to within 3 residues of the CDR3 end, and the germline J gene fills in the rest. This chain uses TRBV5-1 with TRBJ1-5; a weak D match, TRBD1 (5 bases). The V gene lost 0 bases and the J gene lost 7 bases, with 14 bases spanning the gap. This CDR3 is 15 amino acids long. Germline V lookup: CDR1 SGHRS, CDR2 YFSETQ. Here the CDR3 reads CASSLDGGGRQPQHF. The CDR3 DNA, read in part, is TGCGCCAGCAGCTTGGACGGGGGAGGAAGACAGCCC.

A note on this clone: The read halts 3 residues ahead of the CDR3 end, with the missing end drawn from the germline J gene. This sequence joins TRBV7-8 and TRBJ1-1; the match to TRBD1 covers 9 bases. Trimming removed 5 bases from V and 4 bases from J; junction bases left unmatched: 11. The CDR3 has 16 amino acids. CDR1 is SGHVS, CDR2 FQNEAQ, per germline. CDR3 protein: CASSQLTGGRGTEAFF. Partial CDR3 DNA: TGTGCCAGCAGCCAACTGACAGGGGGTAGGGGCACTGAA. Full variable domain (rest looked up from reference TRBV7-8 and TRBJ1-1): GAGVSQSPRYKVAKRGQDVALRCDPISGHVSLFWYQQALGQGPEFLTYFQNEAQLDKSGLPSDRFFAERPEGSVSTLKIQRTQQEDSAVYLCASSQLTGGRGTEAFFGQGTRLTVV.

About this clone: The missing CDR3 end, 3 residues past where the read stops, is filled in from the germline J gene. V gene TRBV20-1 combines with J gene TRBJ2-7, with 8 positions matching TRBD2. In germline, CDR1 is DFQATT, CDR2 SNEGSKA (reference sequence). V trimming: 2 bases; J trimming: 4 bases; junction bases outside the gene matches: 19. This CDR3 is 18 amino acids long. CDR3 bases read: TGCAGTGCTAGAAGGCGCGGCCTAGCGGGTGGGGGGTGGTACGAG. This codes for CSARRRGLAGGGWYE. The CDR3 in its entirety is CSARRRGLAGGGWYEQYF.

Notes on this clone: The read ends 3 residues shy of where the CDR3 ends; the end is completed using the germline J gene. The J gene is TRBJ1-6, the V gene TRBV7-6; D is unclear. This CDR3 comprises 13 residues. Germline CDR1 reads SGHVS; CDR2 reads FNYEAQ. V lost 4 bases to trimming and J lost 11 bases, with 12 bases between them. The CDR3 DNA, read in part, is TGTGCCAGCAGCTCGTCTTTCACGGCACCC. Translated, it gives CASSSSFTAP. The complete CDR3 protein is CASSSSFTAPLHF.

The CDR3 sequence is CSAPTGQINEKLFF. The CDR3 bases that were read are TGCAGTGCCCCTACTGGACAGATTAATGAAAAA. V and J are TRBV20-1 and TRBJ1-4, with D possibly being TRBD1 (6 bases). The read comes to an end 3 residues before the CDR3 does, leaving the germline J gene to fill in the end. Germline CDR1 reads DFQATT; CDR2 reads SNEGSKA (reference sequence). Trimming stripped 6 bases from V and 4 bases from J, with 15 bases between. This CDR3 is 14 amino acids long.

To note about this clone: The read comes to an end 3 residues before the CDR3 does, leaving the germline J gene to fill in the end. This chain links TRBV6-2 or TRBV6-3 with TRBJ2-5; TRBD2 might be the D (5 bases). V was pared by 1 base and J by 4 bases, with 13 bases between. This CDR3 region has 15 residues. Germline V gene data show CDR1 as MNHEY and CDR2 as SVGEGT. The CDR3 loop reads CASSYLTGGGETQYF. Incomplete CDR3 DNA: TGTGCCAGCAGTTACTTAACCGGAGGCGGAGAGACC.